These 6 T cell receptor beta chains originate from one sample sequenced in a study of T cells in Graves' hyperthyroidism and ophthalmopathy. Amplified regions were TCR beta CDR3 sequences from RNA transcripts. HTBI primers drove first-round RT-PCR of the TCR CDR3. TCRdb re-derived calls from the multiplex PCR reads in MiXCR, one entry per CDR3 protein. The sample lists under 800,000 distinct CDR3 sequences; 14% were seen once. The material sequenced was blood. Every receptor here comes from a woman under 30 with Graves' hyperthyroidism.

In this sample, this clonotype turned up many times. The chain carries TRBV11-2 and TRBJ2-5; 8 nucleotides align to TRBD2. The V and J ends lost 3 bases and 3 bases, in that order; junction bases with no gene match: 3. Germline V CDR1 and CDR2: SGHAT, FQNNGV. CDR3 length: 14 residues. CDR3 coding DNA: TGTGCCAGCAGCTTCTCCGGGGGGGAAGAGACCCAGTACTTC. Translating it yields CASSFSGGEETQYF.

This clonotype occurred many times. The rearrangement links TRBV7-2 to TRBJ2-5; 12 bases match TRBD2. Germline CDR1 is SGHTA and CDR2 is FQGNSA. Trimming cost V 4 bases and J 11 bases; bases outside gene matches: 17. CDR3 size: 17 residues. CDR3 coding DNA: TGTGCCAGCAGCTACTACCCCACGATGACTAGCGGGAGACTTCAGTACTTC. Translating gives CASSYYPTMTSGRLQYF.

The J gene is TRBJ2-1, the V gene TRBV29-1; no definite D call. Per the germline V gene, CDR1 is SQVTM and CDR2 is ANQGSEA. This CDR3 region has 16 residues. The V end was cut by 6 bases, the J end by 9 bases, with 27 bases between. The CDR3 DNA reads TGCAGCGTCACCCCTCTGGGCACCCCTTTTCGGACTGAGCAGTTCTTC. Encoded protein: CSVTPLGTPFRTEQFF.

There are many counts of this clonotype. The gene calls are TRBV18 and TRBJ2-3, with D uncertain. The CDR3 has 16 residues. The V gene lost 3 bases and the J gene lost 2 bases, with 15 bases spanning the gap. CDR1 KGHSH and CDR2 LQKENI come from the germline V gene. CDR3 residues: CASSPGGRPNTDTQYF. CDR3 in DNA: TGTGCCAGCTCACCGGGCGGCAGGCCTAACACAGATACGCAGTATTTT.

The chain couples TRBV5-4 to TRBJ1-1, with TRBD1 matching 7 bases. V was pared by 5 bases and J by 10 bases, with 11 bases of the junction left unmatched. Per the germline V gene, CDR1 is SGHNT and CDR2 is YYREEE (reference sequence). This CDR3 region has 13 residues. CDR3 nucleotide sequence: TGTGCCAGCAGTCCCGGGACAGCACCCGGAGCTTTCTTT. Translating it yields CASSPGTAPGAFF.

This clonotype was counted only a few times. The J gene is TRBJ1-1, the V gene TRBV12-3 or TRBV12-4; D is uncertain. This CDR3 has 14 residues. Trimming shortened V by 2 bases and J by 3 bases, and 10 bases separated the two germline ends. In nucleotides, the CDR3 is TGTGCCAGCAGTTTAATGCTCGTTGACACTGAAGCTTTCTTT. It is translated as CASSLMLVDTEAFF.